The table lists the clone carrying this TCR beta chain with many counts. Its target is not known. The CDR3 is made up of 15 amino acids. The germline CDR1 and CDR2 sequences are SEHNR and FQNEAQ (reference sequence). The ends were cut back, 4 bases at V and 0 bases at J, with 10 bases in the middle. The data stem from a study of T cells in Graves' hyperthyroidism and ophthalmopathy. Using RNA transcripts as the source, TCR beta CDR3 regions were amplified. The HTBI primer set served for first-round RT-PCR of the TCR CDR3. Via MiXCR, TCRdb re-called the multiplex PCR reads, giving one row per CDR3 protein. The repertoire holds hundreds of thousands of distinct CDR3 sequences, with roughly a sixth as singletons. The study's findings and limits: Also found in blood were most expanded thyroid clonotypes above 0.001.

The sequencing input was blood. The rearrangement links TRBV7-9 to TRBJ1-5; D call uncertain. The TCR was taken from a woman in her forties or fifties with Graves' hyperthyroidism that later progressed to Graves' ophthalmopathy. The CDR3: CASSSPRNSNQPQHF. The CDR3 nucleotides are TGTGCCAGCAGCTCGCCGCGGAATAGCAATCAGCCCCAGCATTTT.